The 11 T cell receptor beta chains below come from one sample, sequenced in a study of CD8 T cells in ankylosing spondylitis. TCRdb re-analysed the 5' RACE reads in MiXCR, keeping a single row per CDR3 protein. The sample shows about 250,000 distinct CDR3 sequences, approximately 30% of them seen only once. Input material: blood, either unsorted or a sorted T cell fraction (not recorded which). These receptor sequences come from a male donor with ankylosing spondylitis or in good health (not recorded which).

The chain couples TRBV20-1 to TRBJ2-1, with 14 bases identical to TRBD2. This CDR3 has 15 residues. The germline V gene encodes CDR1 DFQATT and CDR2 SNEGSKA (reference sequence). V trimming: 8 bases; J trimming: 10 bases; junction bases outside the gene matches: 13. CDR3 sequence: CSFSLGLAGGGEQFF. CDR3 sequence (DNA): TGCAGTTTTTCCCTTGGACTAGCGGGGGGCGGCGAGCAGTTCTTC.

This clonotype has only a few counts. J is TRBJ2-5 and V is TRBV20-1; D not resolved. CDR3 length equals 13 residues. Trimming removed 0 bases from V and 4 bases from J, with 9 bases in between. Germline V gene sequence: CDR1 DFQATT, CDR2 SNEGSKA (reference sequence). CDR3 region: CSARDPSRETQYF. The CDR3 DNA reads TGCAGTGCTAGAGACCCCTCGCGAGAGACCCAGTACTTC.

The chain recombines TRBV12-3 or TRBV12-4 with TRBJ2-7; D is undetermined. There are 12 residues in the CDR3. The V gene lost 6 bases and the J gene lost 6 bases, with 12 bases spanning the gap. The CDR3 sequence: CASSSLRSEQYF. The DNA of the CDR3 is TGTGCCAGCAGCAGTTTACGATCCGAGCAGTACTTC.

The rearrangement joins TRBV7-2 to TRBJ2-1; D gene ambiguous. The length of the CDR3 is 12 residues. Trimming pared 5 bases from V and 9 bases from J, leaving 11 bases between. Germline lookup yields CDR1 SGHTA and CDR2 FQGNSA. This CDR3 is CASSAETAEQFF. CDR3 coding DNA: TGTGCCAGCAGCGCAGAGACGGCTGAGCAGTTCTTC.

The CDR3 here is CSVPGGQGAALDEQFF. CDR3 DNA: TGCAGCGTCCCGGGGGGACAGGGGGCTGCATTAGACGAGCAGTTCTTC. This chain joins TRBV29-1 and TRBJ2-1, with 12 bases that match TRBD1. The CDR3 extends over 16 amino acids. The germline CDR1 and CDR2 sequences are SQVTM and ANQGSEA. The J segment lost 10 bases and the V segment lost 6 bases, leaving 16 bases of the junction unmatched.

About this clonotype: Relative to the germline gene, one junction end is altered; a read error may explain this. The chain links TRBV6-6 to TRBJ2-1, with 8 positions matching TRBD1. The length of the CDR3 is 13 residues. Germline V lookup: CDR1 MNHNY, CDR2 SVGAGI (reference sequence). The CDR3 sequence is CASSPKDRGPRVF. CDR3 coding DNA: TGTGCCAGCAGTCCAAAAGACAGGGGCCCACGGGTCTTC.

The table lists this clonotype with a few counts. The chain links TRBV24-1 to TRBJ2-5; D is unresolved. Germline values: CDR1 KGHDR, CDR2 SFDVKD. V lost 3 bases to trimming and J lost 4 bases, with 8 bases between them. The CDR3 is made up of 13 amino acids. For the CDR3, the DNA is TGTGCCACCAGTGATGGACCGAGAGAGACCCAGTACTTC. Protein: CATSDGPRETQYF.

This chain joins TRBV7-9 and TRBJ2-2, with D hard to call. V lost 8 bases, J lost 0 bases, and 13 bases lay in between. Per germline, CDR1 SEHNR and CDR2 FQNEAQ (reference sequence). The CDR3 totals 15 residues. The CDR3 here is CASRIQDSNTGELFF. CDR3 DNA sequence: TGTGCCAGCCGGATTCAGGATTCGAACACCGGGGAGCTGTTTTTT.

This clonotype was seen a single time. The missing conserved phenylalanine or tryptophan at the end of this CDR3 makes a read error likely. V is TRBV29-1 and J is TRBJ2-5; 8 nucleotides align to TRBD1. Germline CDR1 SQVTM, CDR2 ANQGSEA. This CDR3 is 13 amino acids long. V lost 4 bases to trimming and J lost 4 bases; unmatched junction nucleotides: 5. This chain's CDR3 is CSVAQGAGETQYI. DNA of the CDR3: TGCAGCGTTGCCCAGGGGGCGGGAGAGACCCAGTACATC.

This clonotype was observed a handful of times. CDR3 protein: CAIMTTGTYNEQFF. The CDR3 DNA sequence: TGTGCCATCATGACGACAGGGACCTACAATGAGCAGTTCTTC. This chain connects TRBV10-3 to TRBJ2-1, with 7 nucleotides matching TRBD1. Unmatched junction bases numbered 5, after V lost 7 bases and J lost 2 bases. Per germline, CDR1 ENHRY and CDR2 SYGVKD. This CDR3 contains 14 residues.

The J gene is TRBJ2-1, the V gene TRBV3-1, with D tentatively TRBD2 (5 bases). V was shortened by 0 bases and J by 8 bases, with 20 bases between the two germline ends. CDR3 size: 17 residues. From germline, CDR1 is LGHDT and CDR2 YNNKEL (reference sequence). In DNA form, the CDR3 reads TGTGCCAGCAGCCAAGATTCGCCCAGGTCGGGGTTTGATGAGCAGTTCTTC. Translating gives CASSQDSPRSGFDEQFF.